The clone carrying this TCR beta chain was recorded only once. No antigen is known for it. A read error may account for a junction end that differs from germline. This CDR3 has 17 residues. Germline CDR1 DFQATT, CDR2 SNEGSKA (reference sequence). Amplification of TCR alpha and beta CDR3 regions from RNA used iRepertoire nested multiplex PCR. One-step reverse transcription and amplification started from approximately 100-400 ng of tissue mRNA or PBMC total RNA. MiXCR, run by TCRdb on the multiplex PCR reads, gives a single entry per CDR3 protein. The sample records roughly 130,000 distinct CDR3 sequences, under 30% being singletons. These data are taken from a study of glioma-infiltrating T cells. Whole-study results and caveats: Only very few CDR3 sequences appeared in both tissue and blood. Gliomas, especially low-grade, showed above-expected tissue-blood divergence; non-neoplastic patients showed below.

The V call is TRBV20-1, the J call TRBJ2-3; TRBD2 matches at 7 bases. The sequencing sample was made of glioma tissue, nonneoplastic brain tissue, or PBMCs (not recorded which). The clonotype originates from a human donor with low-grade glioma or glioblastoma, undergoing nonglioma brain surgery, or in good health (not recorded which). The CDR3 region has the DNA TGCAGTGCTAGAGGTGGAGGGACTACCCGAGTCACAGATGCGCAGTATTTT. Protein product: CSARGGGTTRVTDAQYF.